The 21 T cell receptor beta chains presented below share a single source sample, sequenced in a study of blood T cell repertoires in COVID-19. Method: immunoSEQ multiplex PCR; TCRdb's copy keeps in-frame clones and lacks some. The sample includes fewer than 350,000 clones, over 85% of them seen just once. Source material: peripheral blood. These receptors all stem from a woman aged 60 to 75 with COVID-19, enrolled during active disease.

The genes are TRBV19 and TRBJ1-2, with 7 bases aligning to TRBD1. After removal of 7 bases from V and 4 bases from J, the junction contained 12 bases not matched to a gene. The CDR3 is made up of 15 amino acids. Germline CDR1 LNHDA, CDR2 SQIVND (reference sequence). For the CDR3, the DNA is TGTGCCAGTACCATAGGGGGCCAAGGTTCCTATGGCTACACCTTC. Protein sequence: CASTIGGQGSYGYTF. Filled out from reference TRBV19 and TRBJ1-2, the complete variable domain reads DGGITQSPKYLFRKEGQNVTLSCEQNLNHDAMYWYRQDPGQGLRLIYYSQIVNDFQKGDIAEGYSVSREKKESFPLTVTSAQKNPTAFYLCASTIGGQGSYGYTFGSGTRLTVV.

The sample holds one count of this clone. Here the CDR3 reads CASSWDSYSYNSPLHF. DNA of the CDR3: TGTGCCAGCAGTTGGGACAGTTACTCCTATAATTCACCCCTCCACTTT. The V call is TRBV6-5, the J call TRBJ1-6; 7 nucleotides line up with TRBD1. V shed 4 bases, J shed 0 bases, and the junction held 3 bases outside the gene matches. Germline lookup yields CDR1 MNHEY and CDR2 SVGAGI. The CDR3 sequence is 16 residues long.

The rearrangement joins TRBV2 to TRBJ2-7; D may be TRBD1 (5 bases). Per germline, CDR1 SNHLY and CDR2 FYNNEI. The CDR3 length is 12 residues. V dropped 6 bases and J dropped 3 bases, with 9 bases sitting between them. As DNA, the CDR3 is TGTGCCAGCAGACAGGAGAACTACGAGCAGTACTTC. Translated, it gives CASRQENYEQYF.

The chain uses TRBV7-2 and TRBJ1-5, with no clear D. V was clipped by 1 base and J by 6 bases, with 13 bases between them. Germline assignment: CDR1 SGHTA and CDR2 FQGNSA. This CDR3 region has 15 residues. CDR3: CASSLDGSRGQPQHF. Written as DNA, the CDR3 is TGTGCCAGCAGCTTAGACGGGTCCCGGGGTCAGCCCCAGCATTTT.

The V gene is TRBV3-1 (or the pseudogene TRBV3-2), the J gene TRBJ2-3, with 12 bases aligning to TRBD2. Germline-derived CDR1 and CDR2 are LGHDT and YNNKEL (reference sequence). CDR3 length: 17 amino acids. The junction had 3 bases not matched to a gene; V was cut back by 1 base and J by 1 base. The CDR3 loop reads CASSQARTSGGTDTQYF. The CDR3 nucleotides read TGTGCCAGCAGCCAAGCGAGGACTAGCGGGGGCACAGATACGCAGTATTTT.

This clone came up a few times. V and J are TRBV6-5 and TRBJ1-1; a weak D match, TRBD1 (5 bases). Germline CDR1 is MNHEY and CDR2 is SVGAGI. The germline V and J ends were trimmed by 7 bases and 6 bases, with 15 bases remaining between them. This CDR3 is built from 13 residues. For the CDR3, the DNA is TGTGCCAGCACCCGAAAAGGGGAGGCTGAAGCTTTCTTT. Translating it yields CASTRKGEAEAFF.

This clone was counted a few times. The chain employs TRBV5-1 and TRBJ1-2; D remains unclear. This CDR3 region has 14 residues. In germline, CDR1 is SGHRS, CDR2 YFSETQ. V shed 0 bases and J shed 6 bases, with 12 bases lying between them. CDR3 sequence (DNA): TGCGCCAGCAGCTTGGAGTATCCGGAGGATGGCTACACCTTC. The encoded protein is CASSLEYPEDGYTF. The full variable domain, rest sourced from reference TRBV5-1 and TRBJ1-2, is KAGVTQTPRYLIKTRGQQVTLSCSPISGHRSVSWYQQTPGQGLQFLFEYFSETQRNKGNFPGRFSGRQFSNSRSEMNVSTLELGDSALYLCASSLEYPEDGYTFGSGTRLTVV.

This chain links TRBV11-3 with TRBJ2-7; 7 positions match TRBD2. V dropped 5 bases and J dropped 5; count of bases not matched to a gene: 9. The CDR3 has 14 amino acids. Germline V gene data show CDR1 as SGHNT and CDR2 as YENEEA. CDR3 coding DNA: TGTGCCAGCAGCACTCGGGGAGGGGCCGACGAGCAGTACTTC. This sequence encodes CASSTRGGADEQYF.

CDR3 bases: TGCGCCAGCAGTGAGAGGGGGAACACTGAAGCTTTCTTT. Its protein is CASSERGNTEAFF. This chain connects TRBV10-2 to TRBJ1-1, with D possibly TRBD1 on 5 matching bases. The CDR3 length is 13 residues. V lost 2 bases, J lost 1 base, and 5 bases lay in between. Germline V gene sequence: CDR1 WSHSY, CDR2 SAAADI.

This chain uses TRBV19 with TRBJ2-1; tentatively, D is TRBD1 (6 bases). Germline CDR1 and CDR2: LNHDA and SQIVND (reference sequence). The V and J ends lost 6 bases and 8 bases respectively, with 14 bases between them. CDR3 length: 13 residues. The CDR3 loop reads CASSPRAGDEQFF. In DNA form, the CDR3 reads TGTGCCAGTAGCCCAAGGGCAGGGGATGAGCAGTTCTTC.

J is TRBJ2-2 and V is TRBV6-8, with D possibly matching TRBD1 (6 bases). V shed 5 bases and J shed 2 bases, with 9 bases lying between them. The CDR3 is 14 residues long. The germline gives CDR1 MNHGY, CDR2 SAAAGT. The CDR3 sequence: CASSPQGNTGELFF. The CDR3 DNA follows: TGTGCCAGCAGTCCACAGGGAAACACCGGGGAGCTGTTTTTT.

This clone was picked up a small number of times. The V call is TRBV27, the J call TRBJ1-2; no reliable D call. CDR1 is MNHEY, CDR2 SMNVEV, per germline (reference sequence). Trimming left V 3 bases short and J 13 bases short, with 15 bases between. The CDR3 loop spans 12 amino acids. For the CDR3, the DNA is TGTGCCAGCAGTTTTTCCTCACCTGGTAGCACCTTC. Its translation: CASSFSSPGSTF.

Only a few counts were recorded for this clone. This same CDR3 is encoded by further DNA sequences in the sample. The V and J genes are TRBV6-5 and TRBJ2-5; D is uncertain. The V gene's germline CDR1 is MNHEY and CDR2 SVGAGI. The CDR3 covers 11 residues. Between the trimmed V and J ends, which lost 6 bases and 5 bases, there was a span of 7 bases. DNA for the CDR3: TGTGCCAGCAGCCCCGGGGAGACCCAGTACTTC. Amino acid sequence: CASSPGETQYF.

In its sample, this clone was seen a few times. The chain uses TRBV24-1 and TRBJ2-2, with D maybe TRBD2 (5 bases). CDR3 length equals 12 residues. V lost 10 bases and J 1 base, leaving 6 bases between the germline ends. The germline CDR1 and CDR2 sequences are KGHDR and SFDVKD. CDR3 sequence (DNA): TGTGCCACGGCGGGGAACACCGGGGAGCTGTTTTTT. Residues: CATAGNTGELFF.

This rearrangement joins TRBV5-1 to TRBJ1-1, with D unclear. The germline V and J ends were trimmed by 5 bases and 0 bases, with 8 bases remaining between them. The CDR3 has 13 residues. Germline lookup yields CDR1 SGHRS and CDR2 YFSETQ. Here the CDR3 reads CASRYTMNTEAFF. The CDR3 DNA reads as TGCGCCAGCAGGTACACAATGAACACTGAAGCTTTCTTT.

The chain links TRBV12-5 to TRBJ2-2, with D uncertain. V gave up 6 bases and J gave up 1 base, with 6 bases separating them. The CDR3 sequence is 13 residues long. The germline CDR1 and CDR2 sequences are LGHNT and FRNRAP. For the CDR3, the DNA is TGTGCTAGTGGCCCTGTGAACACCGGGGAGCTGTTTTTT. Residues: CASGPVNTGELFF. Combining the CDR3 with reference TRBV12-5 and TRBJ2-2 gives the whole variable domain DARVTQTPRHKVTEMGQEVTMRCQPILGHNTVFWYRQTMMQGLELLAYFRNRAPLDDSGMPKDRFSAEMPDATLATLKIQPSEPRDSAVYFCASGPVNTGELFFGEGSRLTVL.

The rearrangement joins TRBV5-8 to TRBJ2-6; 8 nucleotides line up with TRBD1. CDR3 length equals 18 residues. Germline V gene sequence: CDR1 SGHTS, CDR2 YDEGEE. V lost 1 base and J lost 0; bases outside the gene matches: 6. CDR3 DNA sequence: TGTGCCAGCAGCTTGATCGGGACAGGCTACTCTGGGGCCAACGTCCTGACTTTC. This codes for CASSLIGTGYSGANVLTF. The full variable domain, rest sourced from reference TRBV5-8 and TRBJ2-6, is EAGVTQSPTHLIKTRGQQATLRCSPISGHTSVYWYQQALGLGLQFLLWYDEGEERNRGNFPPRFSGRQFPNYSSELNVNALELEDSALYLCASSLIGTGYSGANVLTFGAGSRLTVL.

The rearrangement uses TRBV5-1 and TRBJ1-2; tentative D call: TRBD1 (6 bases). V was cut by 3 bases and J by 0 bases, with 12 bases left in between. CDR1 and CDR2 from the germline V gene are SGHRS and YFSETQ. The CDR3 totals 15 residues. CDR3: CASSSSGQTNYGYTF. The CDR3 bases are TGCGCCAGCAGCTCATCCGGACAGACTAACTATGGCTACACCTTC.

This CDR3 reads CASQVSTGEQYF. The CDR3 DNA sequence: TGCGCCAGCCAAGTCTCGACTGGCGAGCAGTACTTC. The chain joins TRBV23-1 to TRBJ2-7; D not resolved. TRBV23-1 is an ORF, and what it does is uncertain. The V and J ends lost 8 bases and 6 bases respectively, with 14 bases between them. The CDR3 loop spans 12 amino acids.

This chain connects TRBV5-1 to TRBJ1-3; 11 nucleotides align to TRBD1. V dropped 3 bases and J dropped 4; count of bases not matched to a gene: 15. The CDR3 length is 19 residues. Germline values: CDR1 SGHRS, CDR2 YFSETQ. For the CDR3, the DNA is TGCGCCAGCAGCTCCCGTCCGGGACAGGGGGAACTCAGGGGAAACACCATATATTTT. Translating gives CASSSRPGQGELRGNTIYF. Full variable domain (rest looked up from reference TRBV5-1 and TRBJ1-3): KAGVTQTPRYLIKTRGQQVTLSCSPISGHRSVSWYQQTPGQGLQFLFEYFSETQRNKGNFPGRFSGRQFSNSRSEMNVSTLELGDSALYLCASSSRPGQGELRGNTIYFGEGSWLTVV.

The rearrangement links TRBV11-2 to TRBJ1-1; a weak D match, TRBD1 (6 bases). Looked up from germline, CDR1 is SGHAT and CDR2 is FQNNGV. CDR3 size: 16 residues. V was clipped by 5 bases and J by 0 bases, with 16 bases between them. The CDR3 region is CASSPRGGPVNTEAFF. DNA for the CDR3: TGTGCCAGCAGCCCAAGGGGGGGCCCGGTGAACACTGAAGCTTTCTTT.